These T cell receptor beta chains were read from a single sample in a study of T cell responses to AZD1222 COVID-19 vaccine. The assay was immunoSEQ multiplex PCR, and TCRdb's table has in-frame clones only and misses some. The data hold roughly 67,000 clones, with around 89% observed a single time. Sequencing was performed on peripheral blood, taken 28 days after the second AZD1222 dose. These receptors were obtained from an adult who received the AZD1222 COVID-19 vaccine. Each CDR3 is given with its conserved first and last residue. A D gene is named only where the DNA matches it firmly. The size field is filled for only some rows; it gives once, few, many or a size class.

TRBJ1-5 | TRBV6-6 | TRBD1 | . | CASSAQGVDQPQHF | TGTGCCAGCAGTGCACAGGGGGTAGATCAGCCCCAGCATTTT
TRBJ1-1 | TRBV12-3/TRBV12-4 | . | . | CASILNTEAFF | TGTGCCAGCATTCTGAACACTGAAGCTTTCTTT
TRBJ2-1 | TRBV2 | TRBD2 | . | CASSEAQGGSSYNEQFF | TGTGCCAGCAGTGAAGCGCAAGGCGGGAGCTCCTACAATGAGCAGTTCTTC
TRBJ2-1 | TRBV5-4 | TRBD2 | few | CASSGTSGGVEEQFF | TGTGCCAGCAGCGGGACTAGCGGGGGGGTGGAGGAGCAGTTCTTC
TRBJ1-4 | TRBV4-3 | . | . | CASSRGATNEKLFF | TGCGCCAGCAGCAGGGGTGCAACTAATGAAAAACTGTTTTTT
TRBJ1-2 | TRBV5-8 | . | . | CASRGLVVANYGYTF | TGTGCCAGCAGGGGCTTGGTCGTAGCTAACTATGGCTACACCTTC
TRBJ1-5 | TRBV3-1/TRBV3-2 | . | . | CASSQDWGPKSQPQHF | TGTGCCAGCAGCCAAGATTGGGGACCGAAGAGTCAGCCCCAGCATTTT
TRBJ1-1 | TRBV19 | . | . | CASSVGGRNTEAFF | TGTGCCAGTAGTGTCGGGGGAAGGAACACTGAAGCTTTCTTT
TRBJ1-6 | TRBV4-2 | . | . | CASSQEVGPSSYNSPLHF | TGTGCCAGCAGCCAAGAAGTGGGGCCAAGCTCCTATAATTCACCCCTCCACTTT
TRBJ2-5 | TRBV11-3 | . | . | CASSLLRESQYF | TGTGCCAGCAGCCTGCTCCGGGAGAGCCAGTACTTC
TRBJ1-2 | TRBV6-6 | . | . | CASSAGPYGYTF | TGTGCCAGCAGTGCGGGACCTTATGGCTACACCTTC
TRBJ2-1 | TRBV7-9 | . | . | CASSPPGDGGGEQFF | TGTGCCAGCAGCCCCCCTGGGGATGGTGGAGGCGAGCAGTTCTTC
TRBJ1-1 | TRBV12-3/TRBV12-4 | TRBD1 | . | CASSPRTGTEAFF | TGTGCCAGCAGTCCCCGGACAGGGACTGAAGCTTTCTTT
TRBJ2-1 | TRBV19 | TRBD1 | . | CASSKQGPNNEQFF | TGTGCCAGTAGTAAACAGGGGCCCAACAATGAGCAGTTCTTC
TRBJ1-1 | TRBV19 | . | . | CASSIDRGNTEAFF | TGTGCCAGTAGTATTGATAGGGGGAACACTGAAGCTTTCTTT
TRBJ2-1 | TRBV19 | TRBD2 | . | CASSNQGGTTNEQFF | TGTGCCAGTAGTAATCAGGGAGGGACGACCAATGAGCAGTTCTTC
TRBJ2-5 | TRBV19 | TRBD2 | once | CASSPLAGGETQYF | TGTGCCAGTAGTCCTCTAGCGGGAGGAGAGACCCAGTACTTC
TRBJ2-1 | TRBV7-3 | TRBD2 | . | CASSLTAGLAYNEQFF | TGTGCCAGCAGCTTAACGGCGGGACTAGCCTACAATGAGCAGTTCTTC
TRBJ2-7 | TRBV10-2 | . | . | CASMPGQTYEQYF | TGCGCCAGCATGCCGGGACAAACCTACGAGCAGTACTTC
TRBJ2-3 | TRBV19 | . | . | CASEGDGTDTQYF | TGTGCCAGCGAAGGGGACGGCACAGATACGCAGTATTTT
TRBJ1-6 | TRBV30 | TRBD1 | . | CAWNSGQAGSPLHF | TGTGCCTGGAACTCGGGACAGGCGGGTTCACCCCTCCACTTT
TRBJ2-7 | TRBV19 | . | . | CASSIGREQYF | TGTGCCAGTAGTATCGGTAGGGAGCAGTACTTC
TRBJ1-5 | TRBV14 | . | . | CASSQGGLQPQHF | TGTGCCAGCAGCCAAGGCGGGCTTCAGCCCCAGCATTTT
TRBJ1-3 | TRBV6-5 | . | once | CAAARGGTTNTIYF | TGTGCCGCCGCTAGGGGGGGCACAACAAACACCATATATTTT
TRBJ2-7 | TRBV5-5 | . | . | CASSLRLYEQYF | TGTGCCAGCAGCTTGCGACTCTACGAGCAGTACTTC
TRBJ1-2 | TRBV28 | TRBD1 | . | CASRNPGGAYGYTF | TGTGCCAGCAGGAACCCAGGGGGCGCCTATGGCTACACCTTC
TRBJ1-3 | TRBV4-3 | . | . | CASSQAAGISGNTIYF | TGCGCCAGCAGCCAAGCGGCTGGAATCTCTGGAAACACCATATATTTT
TRBJ2-7 | TRBV10-3 | . | . | CATRSSYEQYF | TGTGCCACCAGGAGCTCCTACGAGCAGTACTTC
TRBJ1-2 | TRBV7-9 | TRBD1 | . | CASSLGGQEAGYTF | TGTGCCAGCAGCTTAGGTGGACAGGAGGCTGGCTACACCTTC
TRBJ1-2 | TRBV6-5 | TRBD1 | once | CASQGETGYTF | TGTGCCAGCCAGGGGGAGACTGGCTACACCTTC
TRBJ1-1 | TRBV5-1 | . | . | CASSLAAVGTEAFF | TGCGCCAGCAGCTTGGCGGCGGTGGGCACTGAAGCTTTCTTT
TRBJ1-2 | TRBV7-9 | . | . | CASSPPAGDFSNYGYTF | TGTGCCAGCAGCCCACCGGCGGGGGACTTTAGTAACTATGGCTACACCTTC
TRBJ2-1 | TRBV11-3 | . | . | CASSLANEQFF | TGTGCCAGCAGCTTGGCGAATGAGCAGTTCTTC
TRBJ1-6 | TRBV6-6 | TRBD1 | . | CASSLTGGGRSYNSPLHF | TGTGCCAGCAGTCTTACAGGGGGTGGGAGGTCCTATAATTCACCCCTCCACTTT
TRBJ1-4 | TRBV19 | . | . | CASIGGGTEKLFF | TGTGCCAGTATCGGGGGGGGAACTGAAAAACTGTTTTTT
TRBJ1-1 | TRBV29-1 | . | . | CSVSLSRRHTEAFF | TGCAGCGTTAGTTTATCCAGAAGGCACACTGAAGCTTTCTTT
TRBJ2-5 | TRBV2 | TRBD2 | . | CASTERGGQETQYF | TGTGCCAGCACTGAGCGGGGGGGTCAAGAGACCCAGTACTTC
TRBJ2-1 | TRBV5-6 | . | . | CASSLGPVSEQFF | TGTGCCAGCAGCTTGGGTCCGGTCAGCGAGCAGTTCTTC
TRBJ2-5 | TRBV5-3 | TRBD2 | . | CARSRTSGRAVETQYF | TGTGCCAGAAGTCGGACTAGCGGGAGGGCCGTAGAGACCCAGTACTTC
TRBJ2-5 | TRBV7-8 | TRBD2 | once | CASSLGTSGAIQETQYF | TGTGCCAGCAGCTTAGGTACTAGCGGGGCCATCCAAGAGACCCAGTACTTC
TRBJ1-5 | TRBV10-2 | . | . | CASSERRSNQPQHF | TGCGCCAGCAGTGAGCGGAGATCTAATCAGCCCCAGCATTTT
TRBJ2-3 | TRBV9 | TRBD2 | few | CASSVTSGATDTQYF | TGTGCCAGCAGCGTTACTAGCGGGGCCACAGATACGCAGTATTTT
TRBJ1-1 | TRBV28 | TRBD1 | . | CASRSQGARGTEAFF | TGTGCCAGCAGATCTCAGGGGGCGCGGGGCACTGAAGCTTTCTTT
TRBJ2-7 | TRBV12-3/TRBV12-4 | . | . | CASSHGQKQYF | TGTGCCAGCAGTCACGGACAGAAGCAGTACTTC
TRBJ2-5 | TRBV15 | . | . | CATSSLLQGYGETQYF | TGTGCCACCAGCAGCCTACTCCAGGGTTACGGGGAGACCCAGTACTTC
TRBJ2-2 | TRBV7-3 | . | . | CASSPARDRDTGELFF | TGTGCCAGCAGCCCAGCACGGGACCGGGACACCGGGGAGCTGTTTTTT
TRBJ1-3 | TRBV7-9 | TRBD1 | . | CASSFGAGGRSGNTIYF | TGTGCCAGCAGCTTTGGGGCAGGGGGTCGCTCTGGAAACACCATATATTTT
TRBJ2-1 | TRBV16 | . | . | CASSQWRGEQFF | TGTGCCAGCAGCCAATGGAGAGGTGAGCAGTTCTTC
TRBJ1-6 | TRBV5-4 | . | . | CASSLQGDNSPLHF | TGTGCCAGCAGCTTACAGGGCGATAATTCACCCCTCCACTTT
TRBJ1-2 | TRBV12-3/TRBV12-4 | TRBD1 | . | CASNQDRGNGYTF | TGTGCCAGCAATCAGGACAGGGGGAATGGCTACACCTTC
TRBJ2-7 | TRBV6-2/TRBV6-3 | . | . | CASSYQTYEQYF | TGTGCCAGCAGTTACCAGACCTACGAGCAGTACTTC
TRBJ1-5 | TRBV2 | TRBD1 | once | CASSIGTDNQPQHF | TGTGCCAGCAGTATCGGGACAGACAATCAGCCCCAGCATTTT
TRBJ2-1 | TRBV10-3 | . | . | CAISVGGEQFF | TGTGCCATCAGTGTAGGCGGTGAGCAGTTCTTC
TRBJ1-2 | TRBV7-9 | . | . | CASSYRSAEYGYTF | TGTGCCAGCAGCTATCGGTCGGCCGAGTATGGCTACACCTTC
TRBJ2-7 | TRBV27 | TRBD1 | . | CASSPQGYEQYF | TGTGCCAGCAGTCCACAGGGGTACGAGCAGTACTTC
TRBJ1-4 | TRBV29-1 | . | . | CSVSRTTNEKLFF | TGCAGCGTCTCGAGAACAACTAATGAAAAACTGTTTTTT
TRBJ2-7 | TRBV11-2 | . | once | CASSLDPQEYEQYF | TGTGCCAGCAGCTTAGACCCCCAGGAGTACGAGCAGTACTTC